The 30 T cell receptor beta chains reported below all come from one sample, sequenced in a study of follicular helper T cells after annual influenza vaccination. Clones were sequenced by immunoSEQ multiplex PCR, and TCRdb holds only the in-frame ones, with some missing. The sample lists approximately 12,000 clones, around 78% seen once, with around 0.5% in the top ten. The sample's time point: 2014-2015 season, pre-vaccination. The input for sequencing was CXCR5- memory CD4+ T cells sorted from blood, taken on the day of influenza vaccination. Source of these receptors: an adult who received the influenza vaccine.

The rearrangement links TRBV6-6 to TRBJ2-7, with D perhaps matching TRBD1 or TRBD2 (5 bases each). This CDR3 has 13 amino acids. V gave up 6 bases and J gave up 3 bases, with 12 bases separating them. Per germline, CDR1 MNHNY and CDR2 SVGAGI (reference sequence). The CDR3 nucleotides read TGTGCCAGCAGGCCGGGGCACCGCTACGAGCAGTACTTC. Protein sequence: CASRPGHRYEQYF.

The V call is TRBV7-9, the J call TRBJ1-3; D unclear. Per the germline V gene, CDR1 is SEHNR and CDR2 is FQNEAQ (reference sequence). CDR3 size: 14 residues. Deletions cut 6 bases from V and 0 bases from J, with 9 bases between. The CDR3 DNA is TGTGCCAGCAGACAGCATAGCTCTGGAAACACCATATATTTT. Its translation is CASRQHSSGNTIYF.

This clone was counted between two and nine times. The chain couples TRBV20-1 to TRBJ1-6; D is undetermined. Trimming shortened V by 5 bases and J by 14 bases, and 13 bases separated the two germline ends. The CDR3 covers 11 residues. Germline values: CDR1 DFQATT, CDR2 SNEGSKA (reference sequence). CDR3 DNA: TGCAGTGCTTTGACCTATCGAACCCTCCACTTT. It encodes CSALTYRTLHF.

This clone was picked up a small number of times. The V call is TRBV5-4, the J call TRBJ2-5; perhaps TRBD1 as D (6 bases). V lost 6 bases and J 5 bases, leaving 20 bases between the germline ends. This CDR3 is 15 amino acids long. Germline V gene sequence: CDR1 SGHNT, CDR2 YYREEE (reference sequence). Here the CDR3 reads CASKRSTGLGETQYF. CDR3 nucleotides: TGTGCCAGCAAGAGGTCGACAGGTCTCGGGGAGACCCAGTACTTC.

The table lists this clone with a count of one. This chain uses TRBV10-1 with TRBJ1-1; 7 positions match TRBD1. The V and J ends lost 0 bases and 10 bases, in that order; junction bases with no gene match: 14. This CDR3 has 16 residues. Germline V gene data show CDR1 as WNHNN and CDR2 as SYGVQD (reference sequence). CDR3 coding DNA: TGCGCCAGCAGTGAGTCAGCAGGGGGACACCCTTTGGGAGCTTTCTTT. This codes for CASSESAGGHPLGAFF.

CDR3 nucleotides: TGTGCCAGCAGCTTAGCCCAAATGAACACTGAAGCTTTCTTT. Amino acids: CASSLAQMNTEAFF. V usage is TRBV7-8 and J usage is TRBJ1-1; D is ambiguous. Germline CDR1 SGHVS, CDR2 FQNEAQ. Trimming removed 0 bases at V and 0 bases at J, with 5 bases between. This CDR3 region has 14 residues.

This chain links TRBV7-2 with TRBJ2-7; possibly TRBD2 for D (7 bases). Trimming removed 5 bases from V and 2 bases from J, with 10 bases in between. Looked up from germline, CDR1 is SGHTA and CDR2 is FQGNSA. The CDR3 has 13 amino acids. Here the CDR3 reads CASSLGGPYEQYF. CDR3 bases: TGTGCCAGCAGCCTCGGGGGGCCCTACGAGCAGTACTTC.

J is TRBJ1-2 and V is TRBV7-2; D uncertain. CDR1 and CDR2 from the germline V gene are SGHTA and FQGNSA. The CDR3 loop spans 12 amino acids. V lost 0 bases, J lost 4 bases, and 3 bases lay in between. The CDR3: CASSLAGYGYTF. The CDR3 DNA follows: TGTGCCAGCAGCTTAGCAGGCTATGGCTACACCTTC.

V is TRBV21-1 and J is TRBJ2-1; the table's TRBD1 call for D was not verified on the DNA. TRBV21-1 is described as a pseudogene. CDR3 length equals 13 residues. CDR3 nucleotides: TGTGCCAGCAACCACAGGGGGCTCAATGAGCAGTTCTTC. This sequence encodes CASNHRGLNEQFF.

The V call is TRBV18, the J call TRBJ1-3; D perhaps matches TRBD1 (5 bases). The germline V gene encodes CDR1 KGHSH and CDR2 LQKENI. V was trimmed by 6 bases and J by 8 bases, leaving 14 bases between them. The CDR3 loop spans 13 amino acids. CDR3 in amino acids: CASSDGGVDTIYF. Written as DNA, the CDR3 is TGTGCCAGCTCGGACGGGGGAGTAGACACCATATATTTT. Variable domain in full (rest from reference TRBV18 and TRBJ1-3): NAGVMQNPRHLVRRRGQEARLRCSPMKGHSHVYWYRQLPEEGLKFMVYLQKENIIDESGMPKERFSAEFPKEGPSILRIQQVVRGDSAAYFCASSDGGVDTIYFGEGSWLTVV.

The rearrangement joins TRBV7-6 to TRBJ2-7; TRBD2 matches at 10 bases. Germline V gene sequence: CDR1 SGHVS, CDR2 FNYEAQ. The CDR3 runs to 14 residues. V lost 4 bases, J lost 4 bases, and 4 bases stayed unmatched. CDR3 region: CASSSAGGRYEQYF. The CDR3 region has the DNA TGTGCCAGCAGCTCAGCGGGGGGGAGATACGAGCAGTACTTC.

The chain joins TRBV4-3 to TRBJ2-5, with D uncertain. Per germline, CDR1 LGHNA and CDR2 YSLEER. The CDR3 has 13 amino acids. Trimming pared 5 bases from V and 5 bases from J, leaving 12 bases between. The CDR3 coding sequence is TGCGCCAGCAGCATCATAAAAGGGGAGACCCAGTACTTC. It translates to CASSIIKGETQYF.

The chain couples TRBV10-3 to TRBJ2-3; tentatively, D is TRBD1 (6 bases). Deletions cut 6 bases from V and 1 base from J, with 8 bases between. The CDR3 is 13 amino acids. Per germline, CDR1 ENHRY and CDR2 SYGVKD. The CDR3 region is CAIRRQGTDTQYF. For the CDR3, the DNA is TGTGCCATCAGACGACAGGGCACAGATACGCAGTATTTT.

The chain links TRBV5-1 to TRBJ2-3; 7 bases match TRBD2. The CDR3 has 18 amino acids. Germline-derived CDR1 and CDR2 are SGHRS and YFSETQ. Trimming at V came to 2 bases and at J to 1 base, leaving 13 bases not matched to a gene. CDR3 protein: CASSFFSSKSGGTDTQYF. DNA for the CDR3: TGCGCCAGCAGCTTCTTCTCCTCCAAAAGCGGGGGCACAGATACGCAGTATTTT.

This chain joins TRBV7-2 and TRBJ2-3; D is undetermined. CDR3 length: 11 residues. Germline V gives CDR1 SGHTA, CDR2 FQGNSA. The ends were cut back, 8 bases at V and 7 bases at J, with 10 bases in the middle. CDR3 residues: CASGTVYTQYF. The CDR3 coding sequence is TGTGCCAGCGGAACCGTTTATACGCAGTATTTT. The variable domain in full, with the rest retrieved from reference TRBV7-2 and TRBJ2-3, is GAGVSQSPSNKVTEKGKDVELRCDPISGHTALYWYRQSLGQGLEFLIYFQGNSAPDKSGLPSDRFSAERTGGSVSTLTIQRTQQEDSAVYLCASGTVYTQYFGPGTRLTVL.

V and J are TRBV7-9 and TRBJ1-6; 8 nucleotides match TRBD1. Trimming at V came to 1 base and at J to 6 bases, leaving 2 bases not matched to a gene. The germline gives CDR1 SEHNR, CDR2 FQNEAQ (reference sequence). This CDR3 spans 15 amino acids. This CDR3 is CASSLEQGGNSPLHF. The CDR3, as DNA: TGTGCCAGCAGCTTAGAACAGGGGGGTAATTCACCCCTCCACTTT.

This clone was counted only a few times. The gene calls are TRBV7-2 and TRBJ2-7; 10 bases are a match to TRBD2. The germline V gene encodes CDR1 SGHTA and CDR2 FQGNSA. V lost 1 base and J lost 3; bases outside the gene matches: 3. The CDR3 is 15 residues long. The CDR3 region is CASSLDLAGVYEQYF. The CDR3 DNA reads TGTGCCAGCAGCTTAGATCTAGCGGGGGTCTACGAGCAGTACTTC.

V is TRBV7-2 and J is TRBJ2-3, with 9 positions matching TRBD2. The germline CDR1 and CDR2 sequences are SGHTA and FQGNSA. There are 17 residues in the CDR3. V was clipped by 1 base and J by 0 bases; unmatched bases: 5. CDR3 residues: CASSLVLAGTSTDTQYF. CDR3 in DNA: TGTGCCAGCAGCTTAGTACTAGCGGGTACTAGCACAGATACGCAGTATTTT.

A few counts support this clone. The chain links TRBV4-2 to TRBJ1-6; D might be TRBD1 (6 bases). The germline V and J ends were trimmed by 1 base and 7 bases, with 17 bases remaining between them. Germline CDR1 reads LGHNA; CDR2 reads YNFKEQ. CDR3 length: 17 residues. Here the CDR3 DNA reads TGTGCCAGCAGCCAAGCTCCCGTGACAGGCAACAATTCACCCCTCCACTTT. Translation: CASSQAPVTGNNSPLHF.

V and J are TRBV10-1 and TRBJ2-5; 8 bases agree with TRBD1. CDR3 size: 16 residues. The trim removed 6 bases at V and 2 bases at J, leaving 11 bases unmatched. CDR1 is WNHNN, CDR2 SYGVQD, per germline (reference sequence). CDR3 in DNA: TGCGCCAGCAGGACACGACAGGGGCATGGGCAAGAGACCCAGTACTTC. The encoded protein is CASRTRQGHGQETQYF.

V and J are TRBV5-5 and TRBJ2-7; 9 positions match TRBD1. Per germline, CDR1 SGHKS and CDR2 YYEKEE (reference sequence). The CDR3 consists of 15 residues. V shed 4 bases, J shed 2 bases, and the junction held 7 bases outside the gene matches. Here the CDR3 reads CASSRWTGAPYEQYF. Written as DNA, the CDR3 is TGTGCCAGCAGCCGATGGACAGGGGCCCCCTACGAGCAGTACTTC.

This chain connects TRBV14 to TRBJ2-1; 12 bases fit TRBD2. The CDR3 length is 16 residues. In germline, CDR1 is SGHDN, CDR2 FVKESK. Trimming removed 1 base from V and 6 bases from J; junction bases left unmatched: 4. CDR3 DNA sequence: TGTGCCAGCAGCCAAGTTTCACTAGCGGGGGGCAATGAGCAGTTCTTC. Its translation: CASSQVSLAGGNEQFF.

This chain uses TRBV7-2 with TRBJ2-5; weak D call: TRBD2 (6 bases). The CDR3 is made up of 14 amino acids. Trimming took off 4 bases at V and 0 bases at J, with 9 bases between the two ends. CDR1 is SGHTA and CDR2 is FQGNSA in the germline V gene. The chain's CDR3 is CASSYGLNQETQYF. CDR3 nucleotide sequence: TGTGCCAGCAGCTATGGACTAAACCAAGAGACCCAGTACTTC.

The chain couples TRBV6-1 to TRBJ1-5; 8 bases are shared with TRBD1. The CDR3 consists of 13 residues. The V gene end was trimmed by 2 bases and the J gene end by 11 bases; junction bases not matched to a gene: 5. CDR1 is MNHNS, CDR2 SASEGT, per germline. The CDR3 region is CASSETDRASQHF. DNA for the CDR3: TGTGCCAGCAGTGAAACGGACAGGGCGTCCCAGCATTTT.

The rearrangement links TRBV4-1 to TRBJ2-1, with TRBD1 as a possible D gene (6 bases). CDR1 and CDR2 from the germline V gene are MGHRA and YSYEKL. The CDR3 loop spans 15 amino acids. Trimming removed 4 bases at V and 3 bases at J, with 13 bases between. The CDR3 DNA sequence: TGCGCCAGCAGCCGAACCCGGGACAACTACAATGAGCAGTTCTTC. Its translation is CASSRTRDNYNEQFF.

V and J are TRBV6-5 and TRBJ1-2, with D possibly being TRBD1 (6 bases). Germline V CDR1 and CDR2: MNHEY, SVGAGI. This CDR3 has 14 amino acids. The germline V and J ends were trimmed by 0 bases and 3 bases, with 8 bases remaining between them. The CDR3 sequence is CASSYSTGYYGYTF. CDR3 DNA: TGTGCCAGCAGTTACTCCACAGGGTACTATGGCTACACCTTC.

V usage is TRBV4-3 and J usage is TRBJ2-1; 7 nucleotides line up with TRBD1. Looked up from germline, CDR1 is LGHNA and CDR2 is YSLEER. This CDR3 has 15 residues. Trimming at V came to 5 bases and at J to 7 bases, leaving 11 bases not matched to a gene. This CDR3 is CASSFYRGPVNEQFF. The CDR3 DNA reads TGCGCCAGCAGCTTTTACAGGGGCCCCGTGAATGAGCAGTTCTTC.

The chain joins TRBV5-6 to TRBJ2-7; 7 nucleotides agree with TRBD1. In germline, CDR1 is SGHDT, CDR2 YYEEEE. The CDR3 extends over 16 amino acids. V lost 0 bases to trimming and J lost 8 bases; unmatched junction nucleotides: 14. CDR3 residues: CASSLGTGTVSTKQYF. Written as DNA, the CDR3 is TGTGCCAGCAGCTTGGGGACCGGGACAGTTAGTACTAAGCAGTACTTC.

This clone was seen only a few times. The J gene is TRBJ1-6, the V gene TRBV27; D is unresolved. The CDR3 is made up of 15 amino acids. Per germline, CDR1 MNHEY and CDR2 SMNVEV (reference sequence). Deletions cut 2 bases from V and 7 bases from J, with 12 bases between. CDR3 region: CASSLLGQHNSPLHF. DNA for the CDR3: TGTGCCAGCAGTTTACTTGGGCAACACAATTCACCCCTCCACTTT.

V and J are TRBV19 and TRBJ1-1; the D is unclear. Trimming left V 0 bases short and J 4 bases short, with 12 bases between. The germline V gene has CDR1 LNHDA and CDR2 SQIVND (reference sequence). CDR3 size: 15 residues. CDR3 in DNA: TGTGCCAGTAGTATAGATGGTTGGTCGGGCACTGAAGCTTTCTTT. This sequence encodes CASSIDGWSGTEAFF. Based on the CDR3 plus reference TRBV19 and TRBJ1-1, the full variable domain is DGGITQSPKYLFRKEGQNVTLSCEQNLNHDAMYWYRQDPGQGLRLIYYSQIVNDFQKGDIAEGYSVSREKKESFPLTVTSAQKNPTAFYLCASSIDGWSGTEAFFGQGTRLTVV.